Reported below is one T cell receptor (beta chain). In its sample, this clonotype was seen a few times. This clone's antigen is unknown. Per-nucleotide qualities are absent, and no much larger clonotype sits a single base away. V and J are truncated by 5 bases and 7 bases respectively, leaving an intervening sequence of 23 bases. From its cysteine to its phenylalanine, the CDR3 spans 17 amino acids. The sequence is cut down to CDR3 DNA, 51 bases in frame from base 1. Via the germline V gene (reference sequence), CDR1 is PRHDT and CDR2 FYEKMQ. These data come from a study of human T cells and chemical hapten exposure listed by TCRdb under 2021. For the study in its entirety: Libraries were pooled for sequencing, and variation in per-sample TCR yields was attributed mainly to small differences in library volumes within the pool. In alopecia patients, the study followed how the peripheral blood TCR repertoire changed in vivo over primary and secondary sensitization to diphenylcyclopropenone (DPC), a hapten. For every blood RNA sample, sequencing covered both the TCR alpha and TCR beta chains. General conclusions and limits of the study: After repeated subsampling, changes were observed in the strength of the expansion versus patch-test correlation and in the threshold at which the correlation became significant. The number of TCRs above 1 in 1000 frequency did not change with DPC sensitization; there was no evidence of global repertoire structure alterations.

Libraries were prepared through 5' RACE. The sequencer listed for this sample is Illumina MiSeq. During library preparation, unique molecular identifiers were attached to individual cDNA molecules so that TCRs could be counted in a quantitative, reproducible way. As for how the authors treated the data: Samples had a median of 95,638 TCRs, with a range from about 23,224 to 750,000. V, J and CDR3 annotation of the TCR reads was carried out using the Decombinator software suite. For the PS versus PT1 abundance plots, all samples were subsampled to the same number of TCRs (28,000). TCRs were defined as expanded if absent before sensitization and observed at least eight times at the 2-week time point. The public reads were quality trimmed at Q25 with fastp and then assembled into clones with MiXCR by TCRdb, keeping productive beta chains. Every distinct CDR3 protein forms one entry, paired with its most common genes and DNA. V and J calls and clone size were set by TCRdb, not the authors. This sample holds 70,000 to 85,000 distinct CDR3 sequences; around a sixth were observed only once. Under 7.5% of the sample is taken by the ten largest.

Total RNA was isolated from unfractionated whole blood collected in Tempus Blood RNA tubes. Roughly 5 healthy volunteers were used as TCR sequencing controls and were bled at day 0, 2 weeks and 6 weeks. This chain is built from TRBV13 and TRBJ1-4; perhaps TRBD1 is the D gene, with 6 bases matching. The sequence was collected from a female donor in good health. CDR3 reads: CASSLRTAGVTAEKLFF. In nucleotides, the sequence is TGTGCCAGCAGCCTTAGGACAGCCGGGGTAACAGCTGAAAAACTGTTTTTT.